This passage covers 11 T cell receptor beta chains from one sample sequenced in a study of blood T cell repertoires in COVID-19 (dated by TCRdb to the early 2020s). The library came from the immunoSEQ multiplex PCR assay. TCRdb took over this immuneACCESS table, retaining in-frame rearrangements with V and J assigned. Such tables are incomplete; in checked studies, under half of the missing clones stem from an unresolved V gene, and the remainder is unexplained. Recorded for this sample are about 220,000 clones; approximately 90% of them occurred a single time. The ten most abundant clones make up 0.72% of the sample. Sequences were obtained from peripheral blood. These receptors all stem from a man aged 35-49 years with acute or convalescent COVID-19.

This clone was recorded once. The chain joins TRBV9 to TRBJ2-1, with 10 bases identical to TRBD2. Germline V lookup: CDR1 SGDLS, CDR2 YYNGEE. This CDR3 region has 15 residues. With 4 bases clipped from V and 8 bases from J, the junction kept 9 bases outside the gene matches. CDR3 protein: CASSLSGGAGDEQFF. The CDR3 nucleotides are TGTGCCAGCAGCTTAAGCGGGGGGGCAGGGGATGAGCAGTTCTTC. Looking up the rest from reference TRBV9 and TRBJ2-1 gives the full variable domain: DSGVTQTPKHLITATGQRVTLRCSPRSGDLSVYWYQQSLDQGLQFLIQYYNGEERAKGNILERFSAQQFPDLHSELNLSSLELGDSALYFCASSLSGGAGDEQFFGPGTRLTVL.

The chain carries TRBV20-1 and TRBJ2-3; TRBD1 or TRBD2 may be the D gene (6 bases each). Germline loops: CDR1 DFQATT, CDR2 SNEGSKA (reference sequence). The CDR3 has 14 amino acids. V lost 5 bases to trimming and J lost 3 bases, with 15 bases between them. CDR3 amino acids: CSARGGPSTDTQYF. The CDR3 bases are TGCAGTGCTCGTGGGGGGCCGAGTACAGATACGCAGTATTTT.

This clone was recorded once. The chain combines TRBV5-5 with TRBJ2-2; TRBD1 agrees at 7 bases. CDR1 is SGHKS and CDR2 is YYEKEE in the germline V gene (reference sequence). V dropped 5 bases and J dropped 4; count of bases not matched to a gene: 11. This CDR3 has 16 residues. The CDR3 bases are TGTGCCAGCAGAACCAATCAACAGGGGTCCACCGGGGAGCTGTTTTTT. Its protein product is CASRTNQQGSTGELFF.

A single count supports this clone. The CDR3 nucleotides are TGTGCCAGCAGCTTATTTCTTACCGAGACAGGGACGTCAGGCACCTTC. Amino acid sequence: CASSLFLTETGTSGTF. The chain uses TRBV7-9 and TRBJ1-2, with 7 positions matching TRBD1. The CDR3 runs 16 residues. J was trimmed by 13 bases and V by 2 bases; bases with no gene match: 19. Germline assignment: CDR1 SEHNR and CDR2 FQNEAQ (reference sequence).

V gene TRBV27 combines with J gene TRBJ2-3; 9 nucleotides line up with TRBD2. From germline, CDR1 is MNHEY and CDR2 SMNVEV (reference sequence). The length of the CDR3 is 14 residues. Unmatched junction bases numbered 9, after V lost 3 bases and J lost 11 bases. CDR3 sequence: CASSFGGRAGGQYF. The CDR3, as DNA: TGTGCCAGCAGTTTTGGCGGGAGGGCCGGTGGGCAGTATTTT.

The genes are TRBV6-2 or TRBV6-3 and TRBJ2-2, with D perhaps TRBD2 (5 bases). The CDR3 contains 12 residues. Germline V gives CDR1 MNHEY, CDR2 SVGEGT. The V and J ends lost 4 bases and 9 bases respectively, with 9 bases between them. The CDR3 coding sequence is TGTGCCAGCAGTTTCCCGGGGAGGGAGCTGTTTTTT. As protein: CASSFPGRELFF.

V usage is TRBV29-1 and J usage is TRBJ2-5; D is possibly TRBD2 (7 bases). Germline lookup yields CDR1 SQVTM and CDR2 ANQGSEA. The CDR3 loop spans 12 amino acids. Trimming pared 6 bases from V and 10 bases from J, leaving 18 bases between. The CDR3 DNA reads TGCAGCGTCGGGCAAGGGGGAGGGGGCCAGTACTTC. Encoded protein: CSVGQGGGGQYF.

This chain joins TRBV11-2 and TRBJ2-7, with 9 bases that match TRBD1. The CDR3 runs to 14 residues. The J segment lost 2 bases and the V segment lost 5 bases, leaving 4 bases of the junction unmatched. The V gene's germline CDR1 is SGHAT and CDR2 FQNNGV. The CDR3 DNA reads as TGTGCCAGCAGCGTGACAGGGGGGCCCTACGAGCAGTACTTC. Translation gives CASSVTGGPYEQYF.

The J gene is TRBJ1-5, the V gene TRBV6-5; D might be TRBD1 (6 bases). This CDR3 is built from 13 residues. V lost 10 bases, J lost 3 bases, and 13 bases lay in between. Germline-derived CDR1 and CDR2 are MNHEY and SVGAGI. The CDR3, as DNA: TGTGCCACTGACAGGAGCCTCAATCAGCCCCAGCATTTT. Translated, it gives CATDRSLNQPQHF.

In nucleotides, the CDR3 is TGTGCCAGCAGCCCCACAGGTGGAAACACCATATATTTT. It specifies CASSPTGGNTIYF. This sequence joins TRBV27 and TRBJ1-3; perhaps TRBD1 as D (5 bases). CDR3 length: 13 amino acids. V was pared by 6 bases and J by 3 bases, with 9 bases between. Germline assignment: CDR1 MNHEY and CDR2 SMNVEV (reference sequence).

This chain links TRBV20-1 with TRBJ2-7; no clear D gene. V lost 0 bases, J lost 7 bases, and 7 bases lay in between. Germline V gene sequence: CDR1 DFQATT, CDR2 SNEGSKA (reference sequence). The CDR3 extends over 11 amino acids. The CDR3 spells CSARDGPEQYF. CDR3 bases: TGCAGTGCTAGAGATGGGCCGGAGCAGTACTTC.